Sequencing of this T cell receptor beta chain was carried out in a study of regulatory T cells in long-lasting Graves disease (dated by TCRdb to the early 2020s). About the study as a whole: Antithyroid drugs had been taken for less than 3 months by newly diagnosed Graves' disease patients. Patients with persistent Graves' disease were compared with patients with newly diagnosed Graves' disease using TCR sequencing and RNA sequencing of peripheral blood. The study was registered as a clinical trial and conducted in China. A total of around 33 samples were covered by TCR sequencing, comprising approximately 13 persistent and about 20 newly diagnosed Graves' disease patients. Findings and caveats that apply to the study as a whole: Persistent patients shared more public clonotypes among themselves (around 3,000) than newly diagnosed patients did (about 970). Persistent Graves' disease patients showed lower TCR Shannon entropy and fewer highly expanded clones than newly diagnosed patients, suggesting clonal expansion. Only peripheral blood was studied, because thyroid tissue, the primary lesion, was inaccessible. As a limitation, the authors acknowledged that the small sample size may reduce accuracy. Sequencing and analysis were restricted to the TCR beta chain.

Interpreted using the paper, the time point label stands for: newly diagnosed GD, antithyroid drugs for less than 3 months. For both TCR sequencing and RNA sequencing, RNA was extracted from PBMCs in TRIzol. Graves' disease was diagnosed according to American Thyroid Association guidelines. Patients were recruited from an endocrinology department in Xi'an, China. Each patient gave about 10 milliliters of peripheral blood, collected in an EDTA anticoagulant tube. PBMCs were isolated by Ficoll Paque Plus density gradient separation without further T cell sorting. An Agilent 2100 Bioanalyzer and agarose gel were used to check RNA quality, and a NanoDrop 2000 was used to measure RNA concentration. The method behind the library was multiplex PCR. Sequenced on an Illumina HiSeq 4000. TCR beta libraries were built with iRepertoire HTBI primers and Arm-PCR amplification of CDR3 regions. Before sequencing, the PCR products underwent gel purification. The study's own analysis went as follows. Gene usage analysis of CDR3 amino acid clonotypes used the 62 TRBV and about 13 TRBJ segments found across samples. COPE and FqMerger were used to merge the filtered high-quality paired reads into contigs. BLAST was used to align contigs to IMGT TRBV, TRBD and TRBJ reference genes, with CDR3 defined following IMGT. Highly expanded clones were defined as clonotypes with a frequency above 0.1%. Repertoire diversity was measured by Shannon entropy, and V-J evenness by the Gini coefficient. Clonotypes shared by more than one individual were considered public. TCRdb handled the public reads itself, with Q25 trimming in fastp and clone calling in MiXCR, and kept productive beta chains. All rows with the same CDR3 protein become a single entry with the most common DNA and genes. TCRdb's processing, not the study's, gives the V and J calls here. For this sample the table gives 240,000 or so distinct CDR3 sequences, of which around 20% were detected only once. The top ten clonotypes cover over 11% of the sample.

At least ten counts were recorded for this clonotype. Its antigen remains unidentified. The sample holds no much larger clone one base away, and base qualities are not on file. The sample consisted of peripheral blood mononuclear cells (PBMCs), taken at new diagnosis, from a patient treated with antithyroid drugs. The sequence was obtained from a female donor with Graves disease.

The CDR3 has the sequence CATRGAGRETQYF. The DNA sequence is as follows: TGTGCCACTAGGGGGGCCGGGCGGGAGACCCAGTACTTC. This receptor chain uses TRBV11-2 and TRBJ2-5; the D gene is perhaps TRBD1 or TRBD2, as each covers 6 bases. V is clipped by 10 bases and J by 5 bases, and the sequence between their germline boundaries is 17 bases long. The CDR3 runs 13 residues from the cysteine to the phenylalanine. Only the CDR3 portion is preserved as DNA: 39 bases, with reading frame beginning at the first base. The germline V gene specifies SGHAT as CDR1 and FQNNGV as CDR2.